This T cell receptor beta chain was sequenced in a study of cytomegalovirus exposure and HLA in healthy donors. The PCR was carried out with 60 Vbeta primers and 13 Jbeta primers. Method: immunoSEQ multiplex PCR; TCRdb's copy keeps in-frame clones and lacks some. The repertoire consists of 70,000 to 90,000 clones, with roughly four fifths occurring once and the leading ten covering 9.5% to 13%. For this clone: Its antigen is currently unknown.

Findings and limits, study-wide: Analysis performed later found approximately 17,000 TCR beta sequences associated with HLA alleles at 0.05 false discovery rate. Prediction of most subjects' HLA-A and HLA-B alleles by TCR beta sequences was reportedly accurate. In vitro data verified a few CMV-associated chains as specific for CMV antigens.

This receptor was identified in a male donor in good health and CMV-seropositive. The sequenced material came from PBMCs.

In nucleotides, the CDR3 is TGCGCCAGCAGCCAAGATGGCCCGGGAACTAGCACAGATACGCAGTATTTT. This encodes CASSQDGPGTSTDTQYF. The genes are TRBV4-3 and TRBJ2-3; tentative D call: TRBD2 (5 bases). V was pared by 0 bases and J by 0 bases, with 13 bases between. The CDR3 has 17 amino acids. Germline V gene sequence: CDR1 LGHNA, CDR2 YSLEER.